This TCR beta chain is from a study of breast tumors, draining lymph nodes, adjacent tissues. Breast cancer patients provided tissue from their axillary draining lymph nodes. CDR1 is DFQATT and CDR2 is SNEGSKA in the germline V gene (reference sequence). The CDR3 extends over 13 amino acids. TCRdb re-analysed the multiplex PCR reads in MiXCR, keeping a single row per CDR3 protein. Among approximately 300,000 distinct CDR3 sequences listed, roughly 30% were seen once. In the case of this clonotype: A much larger clone differs from this one at a single base, so this may be a read error.

This receptor was identified in a female donor with breast cancer. Some clones in this sample may be carry-over from other donors' samples. V and J are TRBV20-1 and TRBJ1-2; maybe TRBD1 (6 bases). Sequenced material: axillary lymph node tissue. CDR3 bases: TGCAGTGCTACTCGGACAGCTAACTATGCCTACACCTTC. Translating gives CSATRTANYAYTF.